A single sample is the source of the 23 T cell receptor beta chains below, sequenced in a study of beta chain features in type 1 diabetes. cDNA synthesis used the whole RNA isolate, giving expressed TCRB sequences. Profiling relied on immunoSEQ multiplex PCR, and the TCRdb table lists in-frame clones only, not all of them. This table has under 900,000 clones, 17% appearing once. The sequenced material came from naive CD4+ T cells from blood. All receptors derive from a woman younger than 30 in good health.

This sequence joins TRBV6-1 and TRBJ2-1, with D uncertain. Germline V gene lookup returns CDR1 MNHNS and CDR2 SASEGT. The CDR3 has 14 amino acids. V gave up 1 base and J gave up 7 bases, with 11 bases separating them. CDR3 loop: CASSEVGVVNEQFF. The CDR3 region has the DNA TGTGCCAGCAGTGAAGTCGGCGTCGTAAATGAGCAGTTCTTC.

This clone was seen a handful of times. The chain has TRBV5-1 and TRBJ2-1; D gene ambiguous. The CDR3 runs 14 residues. Germline V gene lookup returns CDR1 SGHRS and CDR2 YFSETQ. Trimming took 5 bases from V and 3 from J, leaving 12 bases between them. CDR3 loop: CASRTSTDYNEQFF. The CDR3 DNA sequence: TGCGCCAGCAGGACCTCCACAGACTACAATGAGCAGTTCTTC.

The chain employs TRBV14 and TRBJ2-3, with 10 bases lining up with TRBD2. Trimming cost V 4 bases and J 6 bases; bases outside gene matches: 7. The CDR3 has 15 residues. The germline CDR1 and CDR2 sequences are SGHDN and FVKESK. The CDR3 sequence: CASSRLAGEVDTQYF. In DNA form, the CDR3 reads TGTGCCAGCAGCCGGCTAGCGGGAGAGGTGGATACGCAGTATTTT.

With regard to this clone: Other DNA sequences within the sample encode an identical CDR3. The chain is built from TRBV15 and TRBJ2-3; D is perhaps TRBD1 (6 bases). Trimming removed 5 bases at V and 1 base at J, with 10 bases between. The CDR3 is made up of 14 amino acids. CDR1 and CDR2 (germline): LNHNV, YYDKDF (reference sequence). The CDR3 reads CATSPHRGTDTQYF. CDR3 sequence (DNA): TGTGCCACCAGCCCACACAGGGGCACAGATACGCAGTATTTT.

The chain recombines TRBV5-6 with TRBJ2-7, with TRBD2 as a possible D gene (5 bases). With 4 bases removed from V and 3 bases from J, the gap between germline ends came to 11 bases. This CDR3 comprises 13 residues. Germline CDR1 is SGHDT and CDR2 is YYEEEE. DNA of the CDR3: TGTGCCAGCAGCCGGCGGGTCATCTACGAGCAGTACTTC. It codes for CASSRRVIYEQYF.

The chain uses TRBV7-2 and TRBJ2-7; 9 bases map to TRBD1. V was clipped by 5 bases and J by 4 bases; unmatched bases: 15. Germline CDR1 is SGHTA and CDR2 is FQGNSA. The CDR3 spans 17 residues. CDR3 amino acids: CASSRRQSGQGVYEQYF. The CDR3 DNA reads TGTGCCAGCAGCCGCCGACAGTCGGGACAGGGTGTTTACGAGCAGTACTTC. The entire variable domain, with the rest obtained from reference TRBV7-2 and TRBJ2-7, is as follows: GAGVSQSPSNKVTEKGKDVELRCDPISGHTALYWYRQSLGQGLEFLIYFQGNSAPDKSGLPSDRFSAERTGGSVSTLTIQRTQQEDSAVYLCASSRRQSGQGVYEQYFGPGTRLTVT.

This sequence joins TRBV18 and TRBJ2-7; no clear D gene. CDR1 is KGHSH, CDR2 LQKENI, per germline. The CDR3 totals 14 residues. Trimming pared 3 bases from V and 0 bases from J, leaving 9 bases between. The CDR3 here is CASSPLLSSYEQYF. CDR3 DNA: TGTGCCAGCTCACCCCTTTTAAGCTCCTACGAGCAGTACTTC.

This clone was counted between two and nine times. Other DNA sequences in the sample encode the same CDR3. The genes are TRBV6-5 and TRBJ2-3; 7 bases fit TRBD2. The CDR3 is made up of 14 amino acids. The V gene's germline CDR1 is MNHEY and CDR2 SVGAGI. The junction had 0 bases not matched to a gene; V was cut back by 2 bases and J by 1 base. The chain's CDR3 is CASSYLAGTDTQYF. CDR3 coding DNA: TGTGCCAGCAGTTACCTAGCGGGCACAGATACGCAGTATTTT.

With respect to this clone: A read error may explain this, as a much larger clone is one base away. This chain connects TRBV6-6 to TRBJ2-4; no reliable D call. The CDR3 runs to 10 residues. With 5 bases removed from V and 7 bases from J, the gap between germline ends came to 3 bases. The germline CDR1 and CDR2 sequences are MNHNY and SVGAGI (reference sequence). The CDR3 sequence is CASSPNIQYF. The CDR3 DNA reads TGTGCCAGCAGTCCGAACATTCAGTACTTC.

This clone was counted between two and nine times. This chain uses TRBV2 with TRBJ1-1; no definite D call. V shed 6 bases and J shed 5 bases, with 13 bases lying between them. Per germline, CDR1 SNHLY and CDR2 FYNNEI. CDR3 length equals 13 residues. The CDR3 DNA sequence: TGTGCCAGCAGGGTGGGAACGCGGACTGAAGCTTTCTTT. It is translated as CASRVGTRTEAFF.

The chain recombines TRBV5-6 with TRBJ2-6; D is perhaps TRBD1 (5 bases). With 5 bases removed from V and 2 bases from J, the gap between germline ends came to 8 bases. The CDR3 is made up of 14 amino acids. In germline, CDR1 is SGHDT, CDR2 YYEEEE. This chain's CDR3 is CASRLDTGANVLTF. DNA for the CDR3: TGTGCCAGCAGACTGGACACTGGGGCCAACGTCCTGACTTTC. The full variable domain, completed using reference TRBV5-6 and TRBJ2-6, is DAGVTQSPTHLIKTRGQQVTLRCSPKSGHDTVSWYQQALGQGPQFIFQYYEEEERQRGNFPDRFSGHQFPNYSSELNVNALLLGDSALYLCASRLDTGANVLTFGAGSRLTVL.

The chain has TRBV27 and TRBJ1-4, with D uncertain. The germline V and J ends were trimmed by 2 bases and 1 base, with 8 bases remaining between them. The CDR3 runs to 15 residues. Germline CDR1 and CDR2: MNHEY and SMNVEV (reference sequence). The CDR3 is CASSLTGRTNEKLFF. The CDR3 nucleotides read TGTGCCAGCAGTTTAACCGGGAGAACTAATGAAAAACTGTTTTTT.

This chain joins TRBV5-1 and TRBJ2-3; 8 nucleotides match TRBD1. This CDR3 is built from 16 residues. Losses at the gene ends were 1 base for V and 1 base for J; bases not matched to a gene: 5. Germline V CDR1 and CDR2: SGHRS, YFSETQ. The CDR3 sequence: CASSLRLGQGTDTQYF. CDR3 sequence (DNA): TGCGCCAGCAGCTTGAGGTTGGGACAGGGCACAGATACGCAGTATTTT.

The V gene is TRBV6-1, the J gene TRBJ2-7; unclear D gene. V was pared by 10 bases and J by 1 base, with 8 bases between. The CDR3 has 11 residues. Germline CDR1 reads MNHNS; CDR2 reads SASEGT. CDR3 in amino acids: CAIAVSYEQYF. The DNA for the CDR3 is TGTGCCATCGCTGTGTCCTACGAGCAGTACTTC.

The chain joins TRBV6-6 to TRBJ1-4, with D possibly matching TRBD1 (5 bases). The CDR3 covers 13 residues. Germline V gene lookup returns CDR1 MNHNY and CDR2 SVGAGI (reference sequence). V lost 6 bases and J 7 bases, leaving 12 bases between the germline ends. CDR3: CASSPGRGEKLFF. DNA for the CDR3: TGTGCCAGCAGCCCGGGGCGGGGTGAAAAACTGTTTTTT.

This clone has more than one count but fewer than ten. The CDR3: CASSRLAGGPGNEQFF. In nucleotides, the CDR3 is TGTGCCAGCTCACGACTAGCGGGAGGGCCCGGAAATGAGCAGTTCTTC. The chain combines TRBV18 with TRBJ2-1, with TRBD2 matching 14 bases. The germline gives CDR1 KGHSH, CDR2 LQKENI. The CDR3 totals 16 residues. V trimming: 4 bases; J trimming: 7 bases; junction bases outside the gene matches: 6.

This clone was detected a few times. This chain uses TRBV19 with TRBJ2-1; 9 bases are a match to TRBD2. CDR3 length equals 14 residues. With 9 bases clipped from V and 4 bases from J, the junction kept 7 bases outside the gene matches. Per germline, CDR1 LNHDA and CDR2 SQIVND (reference sequence). In nucleotides, the CDR3 is TGTGCCAGCACCACCAGCGGGAGGTACAATGAGCAGTTCTTC. Encoded protein: CASTTSGRYNEQFF.

The chain links TRBV21-1 to TRBJ2-1. TRBV21-1 is flagged as a pseudogene. The CDR3 is 16 amino acids. This CDR3 reads CASSKALGGPYNEQFF. The CDR3 coding sequence is TGTGCCAGCAGCAAAGCGCTCGGCGGACCCTACAATGAGCAGTTCTTC.

The sample holds a few counts of this clone. The same CDR3 also results from other DNA sequences found in this sample. The V gene is TRBV27, the J gene TRBJ2-7; D gene ambiguous. V lost 1 base and J lost 1, with 5 bases in between. Germline lookup yields CDR1 MNHEY and CDR2 SMNVEV (reference sequence). The CDR3 is 13 amino acids. CDR3: CASSLLASYEQYF. The CDR3 DNA is TGTGCCAGCAGTTTATTAGCTTCCTACGAGCAGTACTTC.

This clone has more than one count but fewer than ten. The chain links TRBV4-1 to TRBJ2-7; D unresolved. The CDR3 contains 18 residues. Trimming removed 4 bases from V and 3 bases from J, with 25 bases in between. CDR1 is MGHRA and CDR2 is YSYEKL in the germline V gene. CDR3 bases: TGCGCCAGCAGCCCCTCCGGACGGCAAACCGGCCAAAACTACGAGCAGTACTTC. Its translation is CASSPSGRQTGQNYEQYF.

The V call is TRBV7-3, the J call TRBJ1-1, with D possibly TRBD1 on 5 matching bases. From germline, CDR1 is SGHTA and CDR2 FQGTGA. The ends were cut back, 4 bases at V and 5 bases at J, with 11 bases in the middle. The CDR3 contains 13 residues. The CDR3 nucleotides read TGTGCCAGCAGCTCACAGGATAATACTGAAGCTTTCTTT. This encodes CASSSQDNTEAFF. The full variable domain, its missing parts supplied by reference TRBV7-3 and TRBJ1-1, is GAGVSQTPSNKVTEKGKYVELRCDPISGHTALYWYRQSLGQGPEFLIYFQGTGAADDSGLPNDRFFAVRPEGSVSTLKIQRTERGDSAVYLCASSSQDNTEAFFGQGTRLTVV.

This clone has a handful of counts. V gene TRBV7-6 combines with J gene TRBJ2-2; D gene uncertain. The CDR3 is 14 amino acids. The germline V gene encodes CDR1 SGHVS and CDR2 FNYEAQ. V shed 0 bases and J shed 1 base, with 3 bases lying between them. The CDR3 sequence: CASSLAGNTGELFF. In DNA, the CDR3 is TGTGCCAGCAGCTTAGCGGGGAACACCGGGGAGCTGTTTTTT.

The chain combines TRBV27 with TRBJ2-3; 7 bases agree with TRBD2. V shed 6 bases, J shed 1 base, and the junction held 7 bases outside the gene matches. The CDR3 runs 15 residues. Germline CDR1 MNHEY, CDR2 SMNVEV (reference sequence). CDR3 sequence reads: CASRTREVRTDTQYF. The CDR3, as DNA: TGTGCCAGCAGAACCCGGGAGGTCCGCACAGATACGCAGTATTTT.